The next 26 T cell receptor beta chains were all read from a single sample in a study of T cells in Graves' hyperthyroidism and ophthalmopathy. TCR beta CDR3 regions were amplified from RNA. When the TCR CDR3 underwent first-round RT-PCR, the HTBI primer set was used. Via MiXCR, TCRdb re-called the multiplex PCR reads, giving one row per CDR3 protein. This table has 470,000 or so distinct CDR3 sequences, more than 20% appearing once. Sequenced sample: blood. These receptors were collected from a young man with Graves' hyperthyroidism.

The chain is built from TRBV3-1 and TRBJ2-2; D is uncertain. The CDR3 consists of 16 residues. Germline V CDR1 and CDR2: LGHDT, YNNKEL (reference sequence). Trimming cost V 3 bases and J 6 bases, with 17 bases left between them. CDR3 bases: TGTGCCAGCAGCCATACAGTAGGGTACTTCCCCGGGGAGCTGTTTTTT. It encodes CASSHTVGYFPGELFF.

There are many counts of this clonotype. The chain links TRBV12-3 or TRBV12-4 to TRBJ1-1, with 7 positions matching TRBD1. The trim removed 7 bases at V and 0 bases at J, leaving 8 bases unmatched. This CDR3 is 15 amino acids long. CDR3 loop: CASKRDSTLNTEAFF. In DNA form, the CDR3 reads TGTGCCAGCAAAAGGGACAGCACATTGAACACTGAAGCTTTCTTT.

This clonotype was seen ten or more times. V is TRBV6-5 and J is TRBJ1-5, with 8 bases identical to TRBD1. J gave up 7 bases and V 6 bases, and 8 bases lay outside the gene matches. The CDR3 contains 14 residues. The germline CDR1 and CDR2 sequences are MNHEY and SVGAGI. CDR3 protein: CASSQGAGDQPQHF. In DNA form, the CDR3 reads TGTGCCAGCAGCCAGGGGGCAGGGGACCAGCCCCAGCATTTT.

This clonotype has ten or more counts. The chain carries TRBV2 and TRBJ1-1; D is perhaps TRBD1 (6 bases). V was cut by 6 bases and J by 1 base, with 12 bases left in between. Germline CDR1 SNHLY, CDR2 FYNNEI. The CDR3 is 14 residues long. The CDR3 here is CASRRDNQNTEAFF. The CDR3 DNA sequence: TGTGCCAGCAGGCGGGACAATCAGAACACTGAAGCTTTCTTT.

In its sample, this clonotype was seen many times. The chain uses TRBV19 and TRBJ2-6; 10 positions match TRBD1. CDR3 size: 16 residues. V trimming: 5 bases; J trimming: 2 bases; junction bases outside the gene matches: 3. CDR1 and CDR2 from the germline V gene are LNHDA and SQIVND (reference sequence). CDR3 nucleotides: TGTGCCAGTAGTCCGACAGGGGGCACTGGGGCCAACGTCCTGACTTTC. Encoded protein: CASSPTGGTGANVLTF.

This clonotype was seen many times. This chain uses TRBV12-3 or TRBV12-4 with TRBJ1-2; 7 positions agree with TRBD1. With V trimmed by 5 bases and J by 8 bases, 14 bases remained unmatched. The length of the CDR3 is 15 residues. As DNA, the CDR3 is TGTGCCAGCAGTCCCCGCCGACAGGGCCCCTCGGGCTACACCTTC. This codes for CASSPRRQGPSGYTF.

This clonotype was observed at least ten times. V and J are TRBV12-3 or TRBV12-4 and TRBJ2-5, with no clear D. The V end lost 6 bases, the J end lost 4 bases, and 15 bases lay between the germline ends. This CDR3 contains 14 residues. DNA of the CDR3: TGTGCCAGCAGCAACCGGACGGACCGAGAGACCCAGTACTTC. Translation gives CASSNRTDRETQYF.

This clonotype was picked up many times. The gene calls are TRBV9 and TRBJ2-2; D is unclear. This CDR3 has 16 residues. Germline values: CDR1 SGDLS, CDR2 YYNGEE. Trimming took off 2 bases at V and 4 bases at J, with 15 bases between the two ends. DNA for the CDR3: TGTGCCAGCAGCGTCGGACCAATACTTCCCACCGGGGAGCTGTTTTTT. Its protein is CASSVGPILPTGELFF.

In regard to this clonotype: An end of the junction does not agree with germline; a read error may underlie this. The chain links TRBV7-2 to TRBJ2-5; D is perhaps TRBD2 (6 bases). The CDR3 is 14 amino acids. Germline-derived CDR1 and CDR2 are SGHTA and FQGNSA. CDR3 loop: CASSSGDWQESQYF. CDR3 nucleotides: TGTGCCAGCAGCTCCGGGGACTGGCAAGAGAGCCAGTACTTC.

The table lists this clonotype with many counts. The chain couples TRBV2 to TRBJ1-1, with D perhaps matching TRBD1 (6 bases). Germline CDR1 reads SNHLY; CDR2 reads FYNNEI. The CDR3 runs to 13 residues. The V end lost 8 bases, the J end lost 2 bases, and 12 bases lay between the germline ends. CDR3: CASAGQPNTEAFF. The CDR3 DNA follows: TGTGCCAGCGCAGGACAGCCTAACACTGAAGCTTTCTTT.

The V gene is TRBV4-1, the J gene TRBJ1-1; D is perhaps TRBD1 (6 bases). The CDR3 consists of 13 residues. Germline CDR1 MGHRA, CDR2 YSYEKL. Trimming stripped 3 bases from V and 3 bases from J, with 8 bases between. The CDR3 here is CASSHGQYTEAFF. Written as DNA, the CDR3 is TGCGCCAGCAGCCACGGACAGTACACTGAAGCTTTCTTT.

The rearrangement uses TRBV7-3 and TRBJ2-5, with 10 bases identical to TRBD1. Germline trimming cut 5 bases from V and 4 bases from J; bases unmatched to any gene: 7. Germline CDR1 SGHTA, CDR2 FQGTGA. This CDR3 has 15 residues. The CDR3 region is CASSPQTGGIETQYF. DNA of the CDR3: TGTGCCAGCAGCCCACAGACAGGGGGCATAGAGACCCAGTACTTC.

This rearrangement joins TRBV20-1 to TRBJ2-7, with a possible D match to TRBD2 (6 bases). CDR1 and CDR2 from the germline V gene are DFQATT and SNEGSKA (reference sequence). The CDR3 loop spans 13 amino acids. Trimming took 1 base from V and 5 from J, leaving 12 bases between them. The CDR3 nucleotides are TGCAGTGCTAGAGGTCGGAGGGGTAACGAGCAGTACTTC. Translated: CSARGRRGNEQYF.

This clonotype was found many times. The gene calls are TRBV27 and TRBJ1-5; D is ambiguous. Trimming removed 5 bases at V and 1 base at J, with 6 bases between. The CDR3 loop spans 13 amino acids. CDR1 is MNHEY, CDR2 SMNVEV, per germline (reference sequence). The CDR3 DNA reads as TGTGCCAGCAGTATGGACAGCAATCAGCCCCAGCATTTT. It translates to CASSMDSNQPQHF.

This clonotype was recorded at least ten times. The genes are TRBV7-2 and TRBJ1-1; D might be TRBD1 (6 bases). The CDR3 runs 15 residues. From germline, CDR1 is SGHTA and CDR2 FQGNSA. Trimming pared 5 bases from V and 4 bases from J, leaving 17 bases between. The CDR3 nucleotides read TGTGCCAGCAGCCCAAGATTGGGGACACTCACTGAAGCTTTCTTT. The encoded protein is CASSPRLGTLTEAFF.

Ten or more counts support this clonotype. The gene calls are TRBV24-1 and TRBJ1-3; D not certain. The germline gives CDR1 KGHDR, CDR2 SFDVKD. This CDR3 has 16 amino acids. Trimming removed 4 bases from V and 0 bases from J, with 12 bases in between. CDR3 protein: CATSDSDVFSGNTIYF. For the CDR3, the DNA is TGTGCCACCAGTGACTCAGACGTGTTCTCTGGAAACACCATATATTTT.

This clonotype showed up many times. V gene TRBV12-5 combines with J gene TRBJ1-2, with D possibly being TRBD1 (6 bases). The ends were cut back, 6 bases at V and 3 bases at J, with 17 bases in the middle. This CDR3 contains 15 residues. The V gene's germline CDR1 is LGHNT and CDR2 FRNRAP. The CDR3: CASGRDTGGYYGYTF. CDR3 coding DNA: TGTGCTAGTGGCCGGGACACCGGCGGGTACTATGGCTACACCTTC.

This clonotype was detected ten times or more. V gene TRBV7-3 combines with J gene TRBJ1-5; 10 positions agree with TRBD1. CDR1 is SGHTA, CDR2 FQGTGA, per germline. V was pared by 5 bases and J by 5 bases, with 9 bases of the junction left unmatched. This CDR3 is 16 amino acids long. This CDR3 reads CASSLFLTGGHQPQHF. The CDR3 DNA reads TGTGCCAGCAGCCTCTTCTTGACAGGGGGCCATCAGCCCCAGCATTTT.

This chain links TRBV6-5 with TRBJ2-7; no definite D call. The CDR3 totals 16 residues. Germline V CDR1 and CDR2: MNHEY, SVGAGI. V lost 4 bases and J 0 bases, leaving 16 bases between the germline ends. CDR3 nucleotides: TGTGCCAGCAGTTCCCGGTCCATACGTTACTCCTACGAGCAGTACTTC. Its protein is CASSSRSIRYSYEQYF.

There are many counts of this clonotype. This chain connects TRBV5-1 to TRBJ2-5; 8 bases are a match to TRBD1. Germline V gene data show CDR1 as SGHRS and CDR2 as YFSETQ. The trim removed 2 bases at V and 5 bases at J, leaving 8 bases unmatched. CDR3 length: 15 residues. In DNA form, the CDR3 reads TGCGCCAGCAGCTTCCGGGACAGGAGACGGGAGACCCAGTACTTC. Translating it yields CASSFRDRRRETQYF.

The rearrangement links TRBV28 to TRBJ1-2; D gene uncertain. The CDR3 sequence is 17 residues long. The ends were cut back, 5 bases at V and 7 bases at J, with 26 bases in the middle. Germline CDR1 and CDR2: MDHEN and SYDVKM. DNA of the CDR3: TGTGCCAGCAGTCCCCACGGTGGGCCGGTGGTGAAATCTGGCTACACCTTC. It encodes CASSPHGGPVVKSGYTF.

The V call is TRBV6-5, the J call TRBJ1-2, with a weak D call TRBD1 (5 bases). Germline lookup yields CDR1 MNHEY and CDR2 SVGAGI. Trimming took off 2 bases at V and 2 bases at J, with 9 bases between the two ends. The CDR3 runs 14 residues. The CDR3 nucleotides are TGTGCCAGCAGTTACAATACAGGCAACTATGGCTACACCTTC. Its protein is CASSYNTGNYGYTF.

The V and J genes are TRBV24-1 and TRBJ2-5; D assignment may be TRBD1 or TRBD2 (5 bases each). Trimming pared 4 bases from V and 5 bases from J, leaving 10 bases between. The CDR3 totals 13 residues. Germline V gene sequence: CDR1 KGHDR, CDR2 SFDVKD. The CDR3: CATSDEGTETQYF. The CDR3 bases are TGTGCCACCAGTGACGAGGGGACCGAGACCCAGTACTTC.

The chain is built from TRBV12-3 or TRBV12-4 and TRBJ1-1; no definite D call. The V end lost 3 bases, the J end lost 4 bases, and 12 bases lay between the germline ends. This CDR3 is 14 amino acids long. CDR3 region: CASSFQPGLTEAFF. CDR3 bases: TGTGCCAGCAGTTTCCAGCCAGGACTCACTGAAGCTTTCTTT.

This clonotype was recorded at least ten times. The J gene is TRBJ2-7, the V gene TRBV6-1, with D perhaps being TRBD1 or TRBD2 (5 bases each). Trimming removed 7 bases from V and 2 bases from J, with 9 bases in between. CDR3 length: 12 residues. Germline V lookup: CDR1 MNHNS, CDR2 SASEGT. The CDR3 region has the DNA TGTGCCAGCACTGGGACCGCCTACGAGCAGTACTTC. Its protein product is CASTGTAYEQYF.

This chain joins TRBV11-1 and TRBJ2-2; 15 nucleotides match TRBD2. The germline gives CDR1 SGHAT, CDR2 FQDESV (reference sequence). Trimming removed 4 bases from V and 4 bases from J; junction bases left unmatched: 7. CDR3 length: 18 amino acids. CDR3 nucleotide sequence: TGTGCCAGCAGCTATGGACTAGCGGGGGGGCGAGTCACCGGGGAGCTGTTTTTT. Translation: CASSYGLAGGRVTGELFF.